This T cell receptor (beta chain) stems from a study of molecular identifiers for immune sequencing clone quantification. This clonotype was detected many times. This CDR3 has 18 residues. Trimming pared 4 bases from V and 1 base from J, leaving 22 bases between. CDR1 is LGHDT and CDR2 is YNNKEL in the germline V gene (reference sequence). TCRdb reanalysed the PCR reads using MiXCR and keeps one entry per CDR3 protein. The data contain about 510,000 distinct CDR3 sequences, around 23% of them singletons. The chain employs TRBV3-1 and TRBJ1-1, with a tentative D call TRBD1 (6 bases). This sequence was found in a human donor in good health. Some libraries in this study had Jurkat cell RNA spiked in. Sequencing input: naive CD8+ T cells from blood, with Jurkat cell RNA spiked in. Subset noted: FACS-sorted CD8+CD4-CCR7+CD45RA+ naive T cells. The CDR3 DNA reads as TGTGCCAGCAGCCGTGGCGGGGGGCACGGTGTTAGGAACACTGAAGCTTTCTTT. Amino acids: CASSRGGGHGVRNTEAFF.